Only a few counts were recorded for the clone carrying this T cell receptor beta chain. Its antigen is currently unknown. TCRdb independently ran MiXCR on the 5' RACE reads; one entry per CDR3 protein. The data contain 450,000 to 550,000 distinct CDR3 sequences, approximately 21% of them seen just once; the ten biggest clones take up roughly an eighth. The sample originates from a study of T cells after yellow fever vaccination. Study information: Researchers used SMART-Seq v4 Ultra Low Input to prepare fractions that had low cell numbers.

The CDR3 has 13 amino acids. Trimming pared 6 bases from V and 4 bases from J, leaving 12 bases between. Germline CDR1 reads WSHSY; CDR2 reads SAAADI. Points from the study as a whole: A small proportion of clonotypes was detected in both the CD4 and CD8 compartments.

This receptor was obtained from a man aged 25-40 years who received the YFV17D yellow fever vaccine. The V gene is TRBV10-2, the J gene TRBJ1-2; D may be TRBD1 (5 bases). The starting material was PBMCs, obtained 15 days after the yellow fever booster vaccination. DNA of the CDR3: TGCGCCAGCAGCATTGGAGGGACCTATGGCTACACCTTC. It yields the protein CASSIGGTYGYTF.